This T cell receptor beta chain emerged from a study of CD8+ T cells in alopecia areata. Study details: Each of the treated patients was given oral tofacitinib, 5 to 10 mg twice daily, for moderate-to-severe alopecia areata.

The sequencing template was cDNA reverse transcribed from extracted RNA. This table comes from immunoSEQ multiplex PCR, and its TCRdb copy is limited to in-frame clones, with some not included. Of under 250,000 clones in the sample, 50% to 65% were seen once. Samples from alopecia areata patients were lesional scalp punch biopsies and peripheral blood. The CDR3 runs to 14 residues. The V gene lost 0 bases and the J gene lost 3 bases, with 9 bases spanning the gap. Germline V gene lookup returns CDR1 SGHNT and CDR2 YYREEE (reference sequence). The J gene is TRBJ1-1, the V gene TRBV5-4, with D hard to call. The source material was CD4+ T cells sorted from blood, sampled at week 0. The TCR originated in a human donor with alopecia areata. CDR3 residues: CASSLGTGYTEAFF. The CDR3 DNA follows: TGTGCCAGCAGCTTGGGAACGGGGTACACTGAAGCTTTCTTT.